This T cell receptor beta chain was profiled in a study of blood T cell repertoires in COVID-19. Study information: T cells, B-cell-depleted T cells, or PBMCs supplied cDNA or gDNA.

Profiled with immunoSEQ multiplex PCR; TCRdb holds only in-frame clones, not every one. The table has approximately 300,000 clones, roughly 86% seen once. In Cohort 3, a recovered donor had either two negative PCRs, clearance, or symptom resolution. The CDR3 covers 15 residues. V was trimmed by 2 bases and J by 3 bases, leaving 11 bases between them. Germline-derived CDR1 and CDR2 are KGHSH and LQKENI. This receptor was taken from a woman younger than 35 who had recovered from COVID-19. The rearrangement links TRBV18 to TRBJ2-1; tentative D call: TRBD2 (5 bases). Sequenced input: PBMCs or T cells enriched from blood (not recorded which). CDR3 sequence: CASSPVSARYNEQFF. CDR3 nucleotide sequence: TGTGCCAGCTCACCAGTTAGCGCACGCTACAATGAGCAGTTCTTC. The full variable domain, rest sourced from reference TRBV18 and TRBJ2-1, is NAGVMQNPRHLVRRRGQEARLRCSPMKGHSHVYWYRQLPEEGLKFMVYLQKENIIDESGMPKERFSAEFPKEGPSILRIQQVVRGDSAAYFCASSPVSARYNEQFFGPGTRLTVL.